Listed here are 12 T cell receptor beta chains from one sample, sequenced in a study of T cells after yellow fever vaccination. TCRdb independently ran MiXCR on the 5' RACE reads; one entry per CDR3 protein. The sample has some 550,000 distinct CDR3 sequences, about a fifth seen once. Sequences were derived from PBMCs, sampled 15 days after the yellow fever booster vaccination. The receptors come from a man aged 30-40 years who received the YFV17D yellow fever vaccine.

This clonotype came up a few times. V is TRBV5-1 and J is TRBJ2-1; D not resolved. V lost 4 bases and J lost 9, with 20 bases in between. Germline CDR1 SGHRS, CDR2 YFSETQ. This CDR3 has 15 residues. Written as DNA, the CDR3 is TGCGCCAGCAGCCAAGGGCAGATTATTTTGGGTGAGCAGTTCTTC. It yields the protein CASSQGQIILGEQFF.

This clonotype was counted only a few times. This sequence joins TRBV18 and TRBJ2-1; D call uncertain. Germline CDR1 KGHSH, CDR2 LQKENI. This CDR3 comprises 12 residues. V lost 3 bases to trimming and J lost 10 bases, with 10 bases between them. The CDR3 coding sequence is TGTGCCAGCTCACCGAGGTTGGGCGAGCAGTTCTTC. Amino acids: CASSPRLGEQFF. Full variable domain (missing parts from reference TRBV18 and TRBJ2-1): NAGVMQNPRHLVRRRGQEARLRCSPMKGHSHVYWYRQLPEEGLKFMVYLQKENIIDESGMPKERFSAEFPKEGPSILRIQQVVRGDSAAYFCASSPRLGEQFFGPGTRLTVL.

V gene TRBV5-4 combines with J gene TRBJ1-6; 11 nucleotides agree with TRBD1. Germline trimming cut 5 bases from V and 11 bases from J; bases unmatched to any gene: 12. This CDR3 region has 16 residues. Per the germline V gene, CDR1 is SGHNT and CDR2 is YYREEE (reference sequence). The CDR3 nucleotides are TGTGCCAGCAGTATGGCCGGGACAGGGGGTTTGGCACCCCTCCACTTT. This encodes CASSMAGTGGLAPLHF.

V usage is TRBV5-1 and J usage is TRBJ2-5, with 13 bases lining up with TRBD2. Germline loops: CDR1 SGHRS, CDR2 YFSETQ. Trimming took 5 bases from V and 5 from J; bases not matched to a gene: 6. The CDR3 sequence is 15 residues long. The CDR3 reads CASRTTSGRRETQYF. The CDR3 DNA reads TGCGCCAGCAGGACGACTAGCGGGAGGCGGGAGACCCAGTACTTC.

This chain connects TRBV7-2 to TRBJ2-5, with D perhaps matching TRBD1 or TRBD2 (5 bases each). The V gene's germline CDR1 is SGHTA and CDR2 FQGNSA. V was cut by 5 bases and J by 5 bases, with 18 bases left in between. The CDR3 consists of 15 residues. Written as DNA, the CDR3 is TGTGCCAGCAGCCTCTACCGGGACGGGGCGGAGACCCAGTACTTC. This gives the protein CASSLYRDGAETQYF.

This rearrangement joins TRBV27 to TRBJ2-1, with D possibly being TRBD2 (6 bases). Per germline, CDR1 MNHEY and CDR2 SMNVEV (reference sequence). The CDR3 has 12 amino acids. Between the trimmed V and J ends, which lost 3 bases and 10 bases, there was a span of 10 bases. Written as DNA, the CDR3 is TGTGCCAGCAGTTTGGGGAGGACCGAGCAGTTCTTC. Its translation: CASSLGRTEQFF.

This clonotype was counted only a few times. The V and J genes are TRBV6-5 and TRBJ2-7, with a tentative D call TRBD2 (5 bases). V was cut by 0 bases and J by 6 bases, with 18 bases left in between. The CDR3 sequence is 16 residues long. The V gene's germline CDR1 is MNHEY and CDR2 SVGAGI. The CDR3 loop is CASSYSNFGDSGEQYF. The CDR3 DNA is TGTGCCAGCAGTTACTCCAACTTCGGGGATAGTGGCGAGCAGTACTTC.

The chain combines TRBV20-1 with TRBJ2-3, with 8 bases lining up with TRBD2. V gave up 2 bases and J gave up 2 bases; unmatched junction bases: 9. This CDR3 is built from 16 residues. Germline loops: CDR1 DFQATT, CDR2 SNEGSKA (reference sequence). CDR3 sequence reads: CSARPPRLANTDTQYF. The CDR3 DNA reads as TGCAGTGCTAGACCCCCCCGACTAGCGAACACAGATACGCAGTATTTT.

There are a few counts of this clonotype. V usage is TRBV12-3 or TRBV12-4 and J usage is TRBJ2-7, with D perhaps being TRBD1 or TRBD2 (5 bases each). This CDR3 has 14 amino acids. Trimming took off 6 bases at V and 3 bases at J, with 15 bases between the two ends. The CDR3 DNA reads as TGTGCCAGCAGGTCCGGGACCCCGGGCTACGAGCAGTACTTC. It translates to CASRSGTPGYEQYF.

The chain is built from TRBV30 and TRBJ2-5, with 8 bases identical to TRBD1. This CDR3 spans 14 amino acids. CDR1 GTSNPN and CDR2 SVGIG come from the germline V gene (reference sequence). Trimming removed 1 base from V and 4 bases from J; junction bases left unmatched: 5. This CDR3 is CAWSDGRGLETQYF. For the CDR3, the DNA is TGTGCCTGGAGTGATGGCAGGGGGCTAGAGACCCAGTACTTC.

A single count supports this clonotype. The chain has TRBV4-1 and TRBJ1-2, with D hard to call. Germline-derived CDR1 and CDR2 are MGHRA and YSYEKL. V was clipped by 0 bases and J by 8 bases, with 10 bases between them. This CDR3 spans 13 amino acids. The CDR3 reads CASSQENGHGYTF. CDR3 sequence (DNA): TGCGCCAGCAGCCAAGAAAATGGTCACGGCTACACCTTC.

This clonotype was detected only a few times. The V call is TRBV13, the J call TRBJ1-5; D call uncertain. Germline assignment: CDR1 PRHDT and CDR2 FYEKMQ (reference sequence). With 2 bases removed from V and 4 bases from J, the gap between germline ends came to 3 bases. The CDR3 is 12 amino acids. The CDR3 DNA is TGTGCCAGCAGCTTAAAGAATCAGCCCCAGCATTTT. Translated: CASSLKNQPQHF. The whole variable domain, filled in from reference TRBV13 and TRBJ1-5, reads AAGVIQSPRHLIKEKRETATLKCYPIPRHDTVYWYQQGPGQDPQFLISFYEKMQSDKGSIPDRFSAQQFSDYHSELNMSSLELGDSALYFCASSLKNQPQHFGDGTRLSIL.